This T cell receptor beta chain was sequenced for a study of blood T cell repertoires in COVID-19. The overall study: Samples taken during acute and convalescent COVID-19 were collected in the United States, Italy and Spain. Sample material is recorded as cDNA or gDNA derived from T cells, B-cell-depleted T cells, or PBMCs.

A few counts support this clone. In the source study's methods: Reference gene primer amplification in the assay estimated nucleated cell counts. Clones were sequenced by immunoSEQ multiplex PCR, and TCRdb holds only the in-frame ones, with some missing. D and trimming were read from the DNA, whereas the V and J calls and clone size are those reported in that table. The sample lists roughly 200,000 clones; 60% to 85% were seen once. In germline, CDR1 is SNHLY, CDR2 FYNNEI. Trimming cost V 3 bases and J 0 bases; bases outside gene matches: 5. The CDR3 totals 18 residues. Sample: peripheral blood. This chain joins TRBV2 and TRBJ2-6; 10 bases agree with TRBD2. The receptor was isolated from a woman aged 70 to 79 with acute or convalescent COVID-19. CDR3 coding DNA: TGTGCCAGCAGTGATCCGGGACTAGCGAACTCTGGGGCCAACGTCCTGACTTTC. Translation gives CASSDPGLANSGANVLTF.